Listed below are T cell receptor beta chains from one sample, sequenced in a study of PD-L1 blockade in urothelial cancer. Here immunoSEQ multiplex PCR was the method, and the copy in TCRdb shows in-frame clones only, minus some. Altogether tens of thousands of clones are present, 65% to 85% being singletons, with the ten largest covering about 2.1%. Sequenced here: PBMCs, sampled around atezolizumab (anti-PD-L1) treatment. Every receptor here comes from a man between 60 and 70 years old with urothelial cancer. Each CDR3 is given with its conserved first and last residue. Each record gives: CDR3 protein, J gene, V gene, CDR3 length.

CATKTGKNSGNTIYF,TRBJ1-3,TRBV30,15
CASSFQGQSFF,TRBJ2-1,TRBV28,11
CASRGQHYGYTF,TRBJ1-2,TRBV5-5,12
CASSLVGQLFNQPQHF,TRBJ1-5,TRBV7-2,16
CASVKGAENEQFF,TRBJ2-1,TRBV28,13
CASSLLGGLAFF,TRBJ1-1,TRBV28,12
CASSSRTRREDEQFF,TRBJ2-1,TRBV5-8,15
CASSYSRGDTQYF,TRBJ2-3,TRBV6-5,13
CASSPTGVSGANVLTF,TRBJ2-6,TRBV11-3,16
CASSFSTVYSNQPQHF,TRBJ1-5,TRBV6-5,16
CASTGGQHTGELFF,TRBJ2-2,TRBV6-1,14
CASSDPGTANYGYTF,TRBJ1-2,TRBV2,15
CASSFLVGSGEETQYF,TRBJ2-5,TRBV11-2,16
CASSLAGAGTLMDTQYF,TRBJ2-3,TRBV7-2,17
CASSPDTQGAGEQYF,TRBJ2-7,TRBV4-3,15
CASSFFHRGREQYF,TRBJ2-7,TRBV7-2,14
CASRPTSGASPDTQYF,TRBJ2-3,TRBV6-6,16
CATLVGRGLSGELFF,TRBJ2-2,TRBV6-6,15
CASSLEQGRGEKLFF,TRBJ1-4,TRBV7-9,15
CASSPQGWGYTF,TRBJ1-2,TRBV7-8,12
CATSREYRAGYTF,TRBJ1-2,TRBV15,13
CASSIAGTSGRDQQYF,TRBJ2-7,TRBV19,16
CASKTGGSYNEQFF,TRBJ2-1,TRBV25-1,14
CASSWGTSGAYEQYF,TRBJ2-7,TRBV5-6,15
CASNLGGPQETQYF,TRBJ2-5,TRBV9,14
CASSPPSKNIQYF,TRBJ2-4,TRBV7-2,13
CASSYRELGTEAFF,TRBJ1-1,TRBV7-2,14
CASSHPRGGETQYF,TRBJ2-5,TRBV4-1,14
CASSLAEGQSSYNEQFF,TRBJ2-1,TRBV4-1,17
CASSVGQSAGELFF,TRBJ2-2,TRBV7-7,14
CASSFPSREVSYEQYF,TRBJ2-7,TRBV28,16
CASSVAGGGGTEAFF,TRBJ1-1,TRBV9,15